Sequencing of this TCR beta chain was carried out in a study of sequential checkpoint blockade in melanoma. Study at large: Each arm's sequence ended with maintenance nivolumab.

Some clones are missing from TCRdb's copy, which holds only in-frame ones; the method was immunoSEQ multiplex PCR. This sample has approximately 22,000 clones, with around 82% found just once. The CDR3 covers 14 residues. Germline V gene sequence: CDR1 SEHNR, CDR2 FQNEAQ (reference sequence). V lost 0 bases and J lost 6, with 11 bases in between. The table lists this clone with a count of one. Described treatment: randomized to nivolumab then ipilimumab (arm A) or the reverse (arm B). The V and J genes are TRBV7-9 and TRBJ1-1; D unclear. The specimen was CD8+ T cells sorted from blood (inferred from file names), collected from a patient given nivolumab and ipilimumab in sequence. This TCR came from a human donor with melanoma. The CDR3 is CASSLAREAPEAFF. In DNA form, the CDR3 reads TGTGCCAGCAGCTTAGCGCGGGAGGCACCTGAAGCTTTCTTT.